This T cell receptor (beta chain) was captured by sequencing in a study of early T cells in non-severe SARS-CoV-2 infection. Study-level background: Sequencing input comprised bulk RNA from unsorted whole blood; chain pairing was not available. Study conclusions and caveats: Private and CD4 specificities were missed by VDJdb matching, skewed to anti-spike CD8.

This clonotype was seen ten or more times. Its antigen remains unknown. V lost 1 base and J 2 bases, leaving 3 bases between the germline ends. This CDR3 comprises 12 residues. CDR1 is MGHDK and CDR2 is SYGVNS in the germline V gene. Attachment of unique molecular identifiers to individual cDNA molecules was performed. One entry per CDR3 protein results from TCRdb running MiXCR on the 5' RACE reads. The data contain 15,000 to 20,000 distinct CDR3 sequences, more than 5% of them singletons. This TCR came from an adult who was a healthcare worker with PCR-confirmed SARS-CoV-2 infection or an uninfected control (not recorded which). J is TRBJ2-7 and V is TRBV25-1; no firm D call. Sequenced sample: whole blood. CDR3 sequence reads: CASSESTYEQYF. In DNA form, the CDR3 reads TGTGCCAGCAGTGAATCAACCTACGAGCAGTACTTC.